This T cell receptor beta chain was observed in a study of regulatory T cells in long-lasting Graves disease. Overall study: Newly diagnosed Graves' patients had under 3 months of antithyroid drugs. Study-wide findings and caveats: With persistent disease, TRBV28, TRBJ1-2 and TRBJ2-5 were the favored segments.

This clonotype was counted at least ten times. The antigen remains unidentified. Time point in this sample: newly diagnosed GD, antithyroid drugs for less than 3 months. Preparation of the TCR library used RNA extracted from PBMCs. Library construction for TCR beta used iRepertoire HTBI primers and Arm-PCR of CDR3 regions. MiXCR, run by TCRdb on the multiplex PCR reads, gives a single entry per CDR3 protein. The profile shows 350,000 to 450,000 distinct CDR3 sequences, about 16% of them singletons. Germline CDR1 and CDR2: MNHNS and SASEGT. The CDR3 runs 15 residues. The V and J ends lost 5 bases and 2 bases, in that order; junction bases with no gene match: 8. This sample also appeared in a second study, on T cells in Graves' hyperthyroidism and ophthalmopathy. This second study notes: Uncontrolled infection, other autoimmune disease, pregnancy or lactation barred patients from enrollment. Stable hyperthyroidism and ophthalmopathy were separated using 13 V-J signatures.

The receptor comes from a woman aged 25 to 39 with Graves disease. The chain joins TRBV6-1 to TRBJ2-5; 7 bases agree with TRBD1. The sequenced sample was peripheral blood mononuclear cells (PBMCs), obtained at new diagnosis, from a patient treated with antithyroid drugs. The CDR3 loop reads CASSPGTAIQETQYF. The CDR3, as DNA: TGTGCCAGCAGTCCCGGGACAGCGATTCAAGAGACCCAGTACTTC.